This record concerns one T cell receptor (beta chain) sequence. This clone was counted only a few times. It lacks a known antigen. No base quality values were provided; no much bigger clone lies one nucleotide off. The source of the sample is a study of CD8+ T cells in alopecia areata (dated by TCRdb to the late 2010s). Study-wide context: The treated patients, all with moderate-to-severe alopecia areata, were enrolled in an open-label pilot trial of oral tofacitinib given at 5 to 10 mg twice daily. Patients stayed on tofacitinib for 6 to 18 months and then had 6 months of follow-up off drug so that delayed response and recurrence could be assessed. High-throughput TCRbeta sequencing was used to examine T cell clonal expansion in alopecia areata in both the C3H/HeJ mouse model and human patients. Human TCRbeta sequencing covered scalp tissue and sorted CD4+ and CD8+ peripheral blood T cells from patchy and totalis/universalis alopecia areata patients and healthy controls. Biopsies were taken from tofacitinib-treated patients at baseline and at 4 and 24 weeks of treatment, and a later scalp biopsy was taken in several of the tofacitinib-treated patients. Clonality in the scalp was compared among normal scalp (n=4), patchy alopecia areata scalp (n=8), and alopecia totalis/universalis scalp (n=8). RNA was obtained with the PAXgene miRNA kit for fixed scalp, the miRNeasy kit for PBMCs, and the RNeasy kit for mouse skin. immunoSEQ multiplex PCR using 35 Vbeta forward primers and 13 Jbeta reverse primers was used to amplify TCRbeta CDR3 regions.

General findings and caveats noted by the study authors: Compared with normal scalp, lesional scalp, particularly in alopecia totalis/universalis, had higher clonality and more expanded CD8+ clones, which suggests antigenic drive. Resident alphabeta T cells in normal human skin are also sequenced, complicating scalp TCR repertoire analysis, unlike mouse skin dominated by gammadelta T cells. Shared TCR sequences between patients were less evident than in mice, which may be partly attributable to HLA diversity in the patient population.

Library preparation was by the immunoSEQ multiplex PCR assay. RNA was extracted from all samples and reverse transcribed into cDNA as template for TCR sequencing. First-strand cDNA was synthesized using SuperScript III with a 2:1 mix of oligo-dT and random hexamers. A synthetic immune receptor repertoire was used to assess amplification bias, and residual bias was removed computationally. On the authors' methods: After raw reads were preprocessed to remove errors, the CDR3 was defined following IMGT conventions as running from the conserved cysteine to phenylalanine. Clonality was calculated as 1 minus Shannon entropy normalized by log2 of the number of productive unique TCRs. CD4 or CD8 identity of scalp clones was inferred by cross-referencing scalp TCRbeta sequences with sorted blood CD4 and CD8 repertoires. Here the immuneACCESS table is served through TCRdb, limited to in-frame sequences with V and J called. Missing clones are a known gap in these copies; in checked studies unresolved V genes cover under half, and the rest lacks a known reason. For V, J and clone size, that table is used; D and trimming come from the DNA. The sample contains 110,000 or so clones, roughly two fifths of them found a single time. The ten largest clonotypes hold over 3% of the sample.

Peripheral blood and lesional scalp punch biopsies were obtained from patients with alopecia areata. PBMCs were separated by density centrifugation and stained for CD3, CD4 and CD8, after which CD4+ and CD8+ T cells were sorted on a FACSAria. For CDR1 and CDR2, the germline V gene (reference sequence) lists GTSNPN and SVGIG. Its CDR3 holds 11 amino acids, cysteine through phenylalanine. Here the CDR3 DNA is all that survives: 33 bases in frame from base 1. V gives up 3 bases and J gives up 9 bases, and the segment between their germline ends measures 11 bases. This chain is built from TRBV30 and TRBJ2-5; the D segment could be TRBD2, given 5 matching bases. The sequence came from a human donor with alopecia areata. The specimen sequenced was CD4+ T cells sorted from blood. The CDR3: CAWRGTGAQYF. The DNA sequence reads TGTGCCTGGAGAGGAACCGGGGCCCAGTACTTC.